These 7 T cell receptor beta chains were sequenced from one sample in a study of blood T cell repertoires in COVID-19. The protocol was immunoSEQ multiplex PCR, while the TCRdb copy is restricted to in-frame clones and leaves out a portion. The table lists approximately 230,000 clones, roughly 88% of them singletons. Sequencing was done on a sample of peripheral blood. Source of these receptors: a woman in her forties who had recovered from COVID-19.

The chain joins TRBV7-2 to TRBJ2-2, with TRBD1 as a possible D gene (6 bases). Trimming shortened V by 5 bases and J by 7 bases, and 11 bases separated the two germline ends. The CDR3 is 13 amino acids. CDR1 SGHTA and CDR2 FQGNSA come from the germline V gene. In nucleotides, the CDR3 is TGTGCCAGCAGCACCAGGGGAATCGGGGAGCTGTTTTTT. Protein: CASSTRGIGELFF. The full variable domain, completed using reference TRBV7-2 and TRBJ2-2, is GAGVSQSPSNKVTEKGKDVELRCDPISGHTALYWYRQSLGQGLEFLIYFQGNSAPDKSGLPSDRFSAERTGGSVSTLTIQRTQQEDSAVYLCASSTRGIGELFFGEGSRLTVL.

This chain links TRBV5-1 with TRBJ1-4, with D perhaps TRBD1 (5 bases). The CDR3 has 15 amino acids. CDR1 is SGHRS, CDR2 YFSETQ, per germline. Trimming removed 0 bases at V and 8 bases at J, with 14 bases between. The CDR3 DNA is TGCGCCAGCAGCTTGGTCCCAGGGACTCAGGAAAAACTGTTTTTT. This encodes CASSLVPGTQEKLFF. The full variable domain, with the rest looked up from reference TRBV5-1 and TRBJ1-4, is KAGVTQTPRYLIKTRGQQVTLSCSPISGHRSVSWYQQTPGQGLQFLFEYFSETQRNKGNFPGRFSGRQFSNSRSEMNVSTLELGDSALYLCASSLVPGTQEKLFFGSGTQLSVL.

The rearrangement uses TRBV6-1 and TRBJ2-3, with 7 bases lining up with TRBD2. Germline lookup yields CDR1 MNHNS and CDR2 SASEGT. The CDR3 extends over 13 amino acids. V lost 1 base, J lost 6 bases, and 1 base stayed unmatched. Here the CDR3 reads CASSEVLADTQYF. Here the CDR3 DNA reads TGTGCCAGCAGTGAAGTACTAGCGGATACGCAGTATTTT.

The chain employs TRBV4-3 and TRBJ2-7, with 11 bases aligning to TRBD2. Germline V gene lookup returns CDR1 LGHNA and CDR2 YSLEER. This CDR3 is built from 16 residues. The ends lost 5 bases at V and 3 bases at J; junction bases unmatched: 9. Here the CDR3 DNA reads TGCGCCAGCAGCTATCTTAGCGGGGGGGCGGTCTACGAGCAGTACTTC. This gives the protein CASSYLSGGAVYEQYF.

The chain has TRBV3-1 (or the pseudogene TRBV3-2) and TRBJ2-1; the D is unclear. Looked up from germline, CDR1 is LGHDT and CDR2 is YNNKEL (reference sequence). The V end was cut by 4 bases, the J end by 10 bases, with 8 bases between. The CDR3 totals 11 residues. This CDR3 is CASSRLEEQFF. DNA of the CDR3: TGTGCCAGCAGCCGACTCGAGGAGCAGTTCTTC.

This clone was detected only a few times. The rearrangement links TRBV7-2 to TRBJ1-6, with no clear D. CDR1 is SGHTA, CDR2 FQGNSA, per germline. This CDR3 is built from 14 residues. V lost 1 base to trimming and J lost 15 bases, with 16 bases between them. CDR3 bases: TGTGCCAGCAGCTTAGGTTCCGGGTCATCCCACCTCCACTTT. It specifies CASSLGSGSSHLHF.

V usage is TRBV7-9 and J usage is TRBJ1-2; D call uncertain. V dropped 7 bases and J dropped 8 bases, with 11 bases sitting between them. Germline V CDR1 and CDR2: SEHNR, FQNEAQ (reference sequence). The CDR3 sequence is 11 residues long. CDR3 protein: CASTQIFGYTF. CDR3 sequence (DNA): TGTGCCAGCACCCAGATTTTCGGCTACACCTTC.